The sample holds a few counts of the clone carrying this T cell receptor beta chain. The entry originates in a study of CD8 T cells in ankylosing spondylitis. CDR1 and CDR2 (germline): DFQATT, SNEGSKA (reference sequence). V was shortened by 3 bases and J by 2 bases, with 11 bases between the two germline ends. The CDR3 has 14 residues. TCRdb ran MiXCR on the 5' RACE reads and lists one entry per CDR3 protein. The sample carries 250,000 to 300,000 distinct CDR3 sequences, around 19% recorded once. The sequencing sample was made of blood, either unsorted or a sorted T cell fraction (not recorded which). The clonotype originates from a male donor with ankylosing spondylitis or in good health (not recorded which). This sequence joins TRBV20-1 and TRBJ1-5, with a weak D call TRBD1 (5 bases). The CDR3: CSASYPQGNQPQHF. DNA of the CDR3: TGCAGTGCTAGTTACCCACAGGGCAATCAGCCCCAGCATTTT.